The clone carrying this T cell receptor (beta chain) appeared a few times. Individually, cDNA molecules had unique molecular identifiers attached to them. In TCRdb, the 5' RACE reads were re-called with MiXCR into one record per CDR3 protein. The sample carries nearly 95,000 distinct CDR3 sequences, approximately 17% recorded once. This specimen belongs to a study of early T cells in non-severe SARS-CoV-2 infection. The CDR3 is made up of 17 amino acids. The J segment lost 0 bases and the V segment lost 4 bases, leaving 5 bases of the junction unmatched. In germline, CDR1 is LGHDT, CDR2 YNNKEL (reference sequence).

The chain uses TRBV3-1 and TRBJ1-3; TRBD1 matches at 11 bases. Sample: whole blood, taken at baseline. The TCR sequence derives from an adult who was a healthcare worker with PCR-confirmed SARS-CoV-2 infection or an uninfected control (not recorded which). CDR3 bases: TGTGCCAGCAGCCTTGGGACAGGGGGTCACTCTGGAAACACCATATATTTT. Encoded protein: CASSLGTGGHSGNTIYF.